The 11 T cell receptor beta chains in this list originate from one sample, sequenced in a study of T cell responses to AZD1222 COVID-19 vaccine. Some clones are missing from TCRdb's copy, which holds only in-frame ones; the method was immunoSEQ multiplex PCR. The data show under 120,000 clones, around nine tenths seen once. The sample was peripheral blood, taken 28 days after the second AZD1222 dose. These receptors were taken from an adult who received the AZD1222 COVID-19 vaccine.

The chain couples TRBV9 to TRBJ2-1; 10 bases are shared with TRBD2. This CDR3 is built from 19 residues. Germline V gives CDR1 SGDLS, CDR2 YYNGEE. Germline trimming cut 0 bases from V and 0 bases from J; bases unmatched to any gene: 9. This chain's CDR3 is CASSVGIAGGIFSYNEQFF. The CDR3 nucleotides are TGTGCCAGCAGCGTAGGAATAGCGGGAGGAATATTCTCCTACAATGAGCAGTTCTTC. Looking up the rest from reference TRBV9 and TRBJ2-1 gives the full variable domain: DSGVTQTPKHLITATGQRVTLRCSPRSGDLSVYWYQQSLDQGLQFLIQYYNGEERAKGNILERFSAQQFPDLHSELNLSSLELGDSALYFCASSVGIAGGIFSYNEQFFGPGTRLTVL.

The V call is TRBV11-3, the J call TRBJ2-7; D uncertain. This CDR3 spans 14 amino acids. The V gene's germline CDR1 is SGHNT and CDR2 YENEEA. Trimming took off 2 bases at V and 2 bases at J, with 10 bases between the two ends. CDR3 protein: CASSLYYGTYEQYF. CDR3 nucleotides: TGTGCCAGCAGCTTATATTATGGCACCTACGAGCAGTACTTC.

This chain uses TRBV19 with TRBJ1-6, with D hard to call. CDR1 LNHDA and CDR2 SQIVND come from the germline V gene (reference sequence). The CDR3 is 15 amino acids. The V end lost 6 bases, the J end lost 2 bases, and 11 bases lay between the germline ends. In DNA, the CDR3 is TGTGCCAGTAGCCAACCGGGAACCTATAATTCACCCCTCCACTTT. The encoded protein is CASSQPGTYNSPLHF.

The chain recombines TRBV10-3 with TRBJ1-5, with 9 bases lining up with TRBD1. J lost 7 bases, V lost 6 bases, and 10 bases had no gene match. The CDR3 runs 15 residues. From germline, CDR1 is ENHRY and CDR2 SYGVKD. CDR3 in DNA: TGTGCCATCAGCGCCGGGACAGGGTATCGGCAGCCCCAGCATTTT. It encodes CAISAGTGYRQPQHF.

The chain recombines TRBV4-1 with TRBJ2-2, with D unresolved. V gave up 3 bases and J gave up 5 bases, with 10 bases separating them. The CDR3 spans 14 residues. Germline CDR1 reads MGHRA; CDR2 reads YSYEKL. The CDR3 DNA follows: TGCGCCAGCAGCCAGTCTCAACCGACCGGGGAGCTGTTTTTT. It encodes CASSQSQPTGELFF.

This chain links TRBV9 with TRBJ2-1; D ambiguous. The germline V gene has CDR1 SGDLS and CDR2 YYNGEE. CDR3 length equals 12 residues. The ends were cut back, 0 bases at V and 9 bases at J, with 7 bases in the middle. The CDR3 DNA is TGTGCCAGCAGCGTAGACCTCATTGAGCAGTTCTTC. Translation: CASSVDLIEQFF.

The CDR3 DNA is TGTGCCAGCAGCTTAGGGCAGGGGAACAATGAGCAGTTCTTC. It yields the protein CASSLGQGNNEQFF. This chain links TRBV11-1 with TRBJ2-1; tentatively, D is TRBD1 (6 bases). The germline V gene has CDR1 SGHAT and CDR2 FQDESV (reference sequence). The CDR3 contains 14 residues. V was trimmed by 1 base and J by 5 bases, leaving 9 bases between them.

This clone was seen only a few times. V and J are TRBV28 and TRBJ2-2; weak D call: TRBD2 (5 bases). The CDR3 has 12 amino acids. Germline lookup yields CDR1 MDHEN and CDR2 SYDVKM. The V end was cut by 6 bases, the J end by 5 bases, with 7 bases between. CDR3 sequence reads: CASRRLTGELFF. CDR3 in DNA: TGTGCCAGCAGGAGACTAACCGGGGAGCTGTTTTTT.

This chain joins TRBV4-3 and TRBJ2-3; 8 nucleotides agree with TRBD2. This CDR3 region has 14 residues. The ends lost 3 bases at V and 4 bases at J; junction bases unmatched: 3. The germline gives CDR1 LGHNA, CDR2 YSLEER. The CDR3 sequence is CASSHGLASDTQYF. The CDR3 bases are TGCGCCAGCAGCCACGGACTAGCTTCAGATACGCAGTATTTT.

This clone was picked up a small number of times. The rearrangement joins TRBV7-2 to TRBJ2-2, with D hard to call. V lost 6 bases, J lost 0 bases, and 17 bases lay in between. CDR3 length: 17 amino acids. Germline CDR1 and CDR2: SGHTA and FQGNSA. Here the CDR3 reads CASSILPVTTNTGELFF. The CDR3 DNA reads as TGTGCCAGCAGTATTTTACCGGTGACAACGAACACCGGGGAGCTGTTTTTT. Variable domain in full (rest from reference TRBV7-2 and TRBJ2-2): GAGVSQSPSNKVTEKGKDVELRCDPISGHTALYWYRQSLGQGLEFLIYFQGNSAPDKSGLPSDRFSAERTGGSVSTLTIQRTQQEDSAVYLCASSILPVTTNTGELFFGEGSRLTVL.

CDR3 loop: CASSTLAFNEQFF. The CDR3 region has the DNA TGTGCCAGCAGTACTCTAGCATTCAATGAGCAGTTCTTC. This rearrangement joins TRBV25-1 to TRBJ2-1; tentatively, D is TRBD2 (5 bases). Trimming left V 5 bases short and J 6 bases short, with 11 bases between. The CDR3 extends over 13 amino acids. In germline, CDR1 is MGHDK, CDR2 SYGVNS.